The 5 T cell receptor beta chains given below trace back to one sample, sequenced in a study of blood T cells in healthy people across ages. Alongside a J-beta primer mix, a sample-barcoded 5' primer served in a second PCR lasting roughly 6 to 11 cycles. TCRdb itself ran the 5' RACE reads through MiXCR, one entry per CDR3 protein. Of about 1.6 million distinct CDR3 sequences listed, approximately 32% were seen once; the top ten hold roughly 12%. The sample was blood. The receptors were gathered from a woman aged 30 to 39 in good health.

This clonotype was seen a few times. The chain recombines TRBV20-1 with TRBJ2-7; D is unclear. Per the germline V gene, CDR1 is DFQATT and CDR2 is SNEGSKA (reference sequence). Trimming removed 3 bases from V and 7 bases from J, with 13 bases in between. The CDR3 is 12 amino acids. DNA for the CDR3: TGCAGTGCTAGTGAGGACCCCAGGGAGCAGTACTTC. Translating gives CSASEDPREQYF.

This clonotype has only a few counts. As DNA, the CDR3 is TGTGCCAGCAGGCCCGCCCCATGGGGGGTCGGCTACGAGCAGTACTTC. It is translated as CASRPAPWGVGYEQYF. The chain carries TRBV27 and TRBJ2-7; weak D call: TRBD2 (6 bases). The V end was cut by 6 bases, the J end by 3 bases, with 21 bases between. CDR1 and CDR2 from the germline V gene are MNHEY and SMNVEV (reference sequence). The CDR3 is 16 residues long.

This clonotype was counted many times. The CDR3 reads CASSLRFRVNEQYF. The CDR3 DNA follows: TGTGCCAGCAGCTTAAGGTTTCGGGTGAACGAGCAGTACTTC. This chain uses TRBV13 with TRBJ2-7, with D unclear. CDR3 length equals 14 residues. The germline gives CDR1 PRHDT, CDR2 FYEKMQ (reference sequence). The V end lost 2 bases, the J end lost 5 bases, and 13 bases lay between the germline ends.

The chain combines TRBV12-3 or TRBV12-4 with TRBJ2-3; D is possibly TRBD2 (6 bases). V lost 0 bases to trimming and J lost 11 bases, with 21 bases between them. The CDR3 is 16 amino acids. The CDR3 DNA sequence: TGTGCCAGCAGTTTAGCCGCGGGGTTGAGAGCAGATGTGCAGTATTTT. It specifies CASSLAAGLRADVQYF.

The CDR3 coding sequence is TGCGCCAGCAGCTTGGTAGGGGGCGGTTTGCACGAGCAGTACTTC. Translated, it gives CASSLVGGGLHEQYF. The gene calls are TRBV5-1 and TRBJ2-7; 7 bases are a match to TRBD1. Germline CDR1 reads SGHRS; CDR2 reads YFSETQ. CDR3 length: 15 residues. J lost 5 bases, V lost 0 bases, and 8 bases had no gene match.